This paragraph covers one TCR beta chain sequence. These data are taken from a study of patients and donors after allogeneic stem cell transplantation. The CDR3 extends over 16 amino acids. J was trimmed by 4 bases and V by 5 bases; bases with no gene match: 5. In germline, CDR1 is MNHNY, CDR2 SVGAGI (reference sequence). TCRdb recomputed calls from the RT-PCR reads with MiXCR, one row per CDR3 protein. The table lists about 110,000 distinct CDR3 sequences, approximately 35% of them singletons. Sequenced input: blood, either unsorted or a sorted T cell fraction (not recorded which). The chain has TRBV6-6 and TRBJ2-2, with TRBD2 identical over 12 bases. The TCR sequence derives from a human donor who was either an allogeneic HSCT recipient or a stem cell or donor lymphocyte infusion donor (not recorded which). It is not recorded whose cells these are; they may come from a transplant donor. Here the CDR3 reads CASSASSGRATGELFF. CDR3 DNA sequence: TGTGCCAGCAGTGCTTCTAGCGGGAGGGCCACCGGGGAGCTGTTTTTT.